Detailed here is one TCR beta chain. Its antigen is unknown. These data come from a study of CD8 T cells in Susac syndrome. Study in general: Sequenced Susac syndrome patients included roughly six with clinically active disease and about eight in remission. Study-wide points: None of the CD4+ T cell repertoires in Susac syndrome showed clonal expansion.

TEMRA cells were FACS-enriched, with CD8+ and CD4+ T cells isolated negatively. Reverse transcription of roughly 0.5 to 1 ug RNA used random hexamers. TCRdb re-called the immunoSEQ multiplex PCR reads through MiXCR, storing one row per CDR3 protein. The table includes under 200,000 distinct CDR3 sequences, 85% to 95% detected once. The receptor was derived from a human donor with Susac syndrome. Sequencing was done on a sample of CD4+ T cells from PBMCs.

CDR3 DNA sequence: TGTGCCAGCAGCGAATCGTCAGGGTTTGAGCAGTTCTTC. It specifies CASSESSGFEQFF. The V gene is TRBV9, the J gene TRBJ2-1, with D tentatively TRBD1 (5 bases). In germline, CDR1 is SGDLS, CDR2 YYNGEE. The germline V and J ends were trimmed by 3 bases and 9 bases, with 13 bases remaining between them. This CDR3 is 13 amino acids long.